A selection of T cell receptor beta chains follows, all from one sample in a study of identical twins. TCRdb re-called the 5' RACE reads through MiXCR, storing one row per CDR3 protein. Seen here are about 690,000 distinct CDR3 sequences, 21% observed once, and the top ten hold 4% to 4.5%. These sequences were also reported in another study, on T cells expressing NK-cell markers.

Input material: PBMCs. The receptors were gathered from a young woman in good health. Each CDR3 is given with its conserved first and last residue. D genes are given only for firm matches. The size entry is marked missing in some rows and otherwise reads once, few, many or a size class.

V: TRBV6-1; J: TRBJ1-5; D: NA; size: NA; CDR3: CASTPSPYSNQPQHF; DNA: TGTGCCAGCACCCCCTCGCCTTATAGCAATCAGCCCCAGCATTTT
V: TRBV7-9; J: TRBJ2-1; D: NA; size: few; CDR3: CASSPPSVYNEQFF; DNA: TGTGCCAGCAGCCCCCCGTCCGTGTACAATGAGCAGTTCTTC
V: TRBV27; J: TRBJ2-1; D: TRBD1; size: NA; CDR3: CASSYSTGGLPSNEQFF; DNA: TGTGCCAGCAGTTACTCCACAGGGGGCCTTCCTTCCAATGAGCAGTTCTTC
V: TRBV5-1; J: TRBJ1-6; D: TRBD1; size: few; CDR3: CASSPLTGDGSPLHF; DNA: TGCGCCAGCAGCCCGTTGACAGGGGATGGTTCACCCCTCCACTTT
V: TRBV30; J: TRBJ2-7; D: NA; size: NA; CDR3: CAWSVGMGLYEQYF; DNA: TGTGCCTGGAGTGTAGGAATGGGGCTGTACGAGCAGTACTTC
V: TRBV20-1; J: TRBJ1-4; D: NA; size: NA; CDR3: CSARTGTQLFF; DNA: TGCAGTGCTCGGACCGGGACACAACTGTTTTTT
V: TRBV18; J: TRBJ2-3; D: TRBD2; size: NA; CDR3: CASSRSGSGYTQYF; DNA: TGTGCCAGCTCACGTAGCGGGAGTGGATATACGCAGTATTTT
V: TRBV12-3/TRBV12-4; J: TRBJ2-7; D: TRBD2; size: many; CDR3: CASSTLAGSYEQYF; DNA: TGTGCCAGCAGTACACTAGCGGGAAGCTACGAGCAGTACTTC
V: TRBV20-1; J: TRBJ2-7; D: NA; size: NA; CDR3: CSARPGGSTYEQYF; DNA: TGCAGTGCTCGACCAGGGGGGAGCACCTACGAGCAGTACTTC
V: TRBV20-1; J: TRBJ2-3; D: TRBD2; size: few; CDR3: CSAEAAGVPDTQYF; DNA: TGCAGTGCAGAGGCGGCGGGAGTCCCAGATACGCAGTATTTT
V: TRBV30; J: TRBJ2-1; D: NA; size: NA; CDR3: CAWSVSLSLYEQFF; DNA: TGTGCCTGGAGTGTCAGCCTATCGCTTTATGAGCAGTTCTTC
V: TRBV10-2; J: TRBJ2-5; D: NA; size: NA; CDR3: CATRETGPGTQYF; DNA: TGCGCCACCCGAGAAACAGGGCCGGGGACCCAGTACTTC
V: TRBV7-9; J: TRBJ2-7; D: TRBD2; size: few; CDR3: CASSLDRGLGPHEQYF; DNA: TGTGCCAGCAGCTTAGATAGGGGACTAGGCCCCCACGAGCAGTACTTC
V: TRBV29-1; J: TRBJ2-5; D: NA; size: few; CDR3: CSVGRSDSETQYF; DNA: TGCAGCGTTGGAAGGTCCGACTCAGAGACCCAGTACTTC
V: TRBV6-2/TRBV6-3; J: TRBJ2-6; D: NA; size: NA; CDR3: CASRVILATGTVLSGANVLTF; DNA: TGTGCCAGCAGAGTGATCCTTGCGACAGGAACAGTTCTCTCTGGGGCCAACGTCCTGACTTTC
V: TRBV10-2; J: TRBJ1-1; D: TRBD1; size: NA; CDR3: CASTWTGMNTEAFF; DNA: TGCGCCAGCACCTGGACAGGCATGAACACTGAAGCTTTCTTT
V: TRBV4-3; J: TRBJ2-6; D: NA; size: NA; CDR3: CASSQDSHSGANVLTF; DNA: TGCGCCAGCAGCCAAGATAGCCACTCTGGGGCCAACGTCCTGACTTTC
V: TRBV20-1; J: TRBJ2-1; D: TRBD2; size: NA; CDR3: CSASLAGVDMAFF; DNA: TGCAGTGCTAGTTTAGCGGGAGTCGACATGGCGTTCTTC
V: TRBV7-8; J: TRBJ2-1; D: NA; size: NA; CDR3: CASSLGTDEQFF; DNA: TGTGCCAGCAGCTTAGGAACCGATGAGCAGTTCTTC
V: TRBV3-1; J: TRBJ2-6; D: TRBD2; size: NA; CDR3: CASSQLAGRSGANVLTF; DNA: TGTGCCAGCAGCCAACTAGCGGGCCGCTCTGGGGCCAACGTCCTGACTTTC
V: TRBV20-1; J: TRBJ2-3; D: NA; size: NA; CDR3: CSAPVGDSTVTQYF; DNA: TGCAGTGCCCCAGTGGGGGATAGCACAGTTACGCAGTATTTT
V: TRBV12-3/TRBV12-4; J: TRBJ2-3; D: TRBD1; size: few; CDR3: CASSYRTGGTDTQYF; DNA: TGTGCCAGCAGTTATAGGACAGGGGGCACAGATACGCAGTATTTT
V: TRBV7-9; J: TRBJ2-3; D: NA; size: NA; CDR3: CASSLVIPDTQYF; DNA: TGTGCCAGCAGCTTAGTTATCCCCGATACGCAGTATTTT
V: TRBV6-1; J: TRBJ2-7; D: TRBD1; size: few; CDR3: CASSAPTGYEQYF; DNA: TGTGCCAGCAGTGCCCCGACAGGGTACGAGCAGTACTTC
V: TRBV20-1; J: TRBJ2-3; D: TRBD2; size: NA; CDR3: CSAKILSGSFTDTQYF; DNA: TGCAGTGCCAAGATTCTTAGCGGGAGTTTCACAGATACGCAGTATTTT
V: TRBV20-1; J: TRBJ1-3; D: TRBD1; size: NA; CDR3: CSARNRGGGNTIYF; DNA: TGCAGTGCTAGAAACAGGGGGGGCGGAAACACCATATATTTT
V: TRBV14; J: TRBJ1-1; D: NA; size: NA; CDR3: CASSQIQGSNTEAFF; DNA: TGTGCCAGCAGCCAAATACAGGGATCGAACACTGAAGCTTTCTTT
V: TRBV4-2; J: TRBJ1-4; D: NA; size: few; CDR3: CASRQVATNEKLFF; DNA: TGTGCCAGCAGACAGGTTGCAACTAATGAAAAACTGTTTTTT
V: TRBV20-1; J: TRBJ2-1; D: TRBD2; size: few; CDR3: CSASRPSGRVGRDEQFF; DNA: TGCAGTGCTAGCAGGCCTAGCGGGAGGGTAGGGAGGGATGAGCAGTTCTTC
V: TRBV10-3; J: TRBJ2-3; D: NA; size: NA; CDR3: CAISGGVTDTQYF; DNA: TGTGCCATCAGTGGTGGGGTCACAGATACGCAGTATTTT
V: TRBV20-1; J: TRBJ1-1; D: NA; size: many; CDR3: CSAMRDRLNTEAFF; DNA: TGCAGTGCCATGAGAGACAGGTTGAACACTGAAGCTTTCTTT
V: TRBV20-1; J: TRBJ2-3; D: NA; size: NA; CDR3: CSARPSKGMADTQYF; DNA: TGCAGTGCTAGACCCTCTAAGGGGATGGCAGATACGCAGTATTTT
V: TRBV18; J: TRBJ2-7; D: TRBD1; size: many; CDR3: CASSPSGTASYEQYF; DNA: TGTGCCAGCTCACCATCCGGGACAGCTTCCTACGAGCAGTACTTC
V: TRBV12-3/TRBV12-4; J: TRBJ2-1; D: NA; size: NA; CDR3: CASSTRLVPSSYNEQFF; DNA: TGTGCCAGCAGTACCCGACTAGTCCCAAGCTCCTACAATGAGCAGTTCTTC
V: TRBV20-1; J: TRBJ2-3; D: TRBD1; size: many; CDR3: CSAPGQGDDTQYF; DNA: TGCAGTGCCCCGGGACAGGGAGACGATACGCAGTATTTT
V: TRBV24-1; J: TRBJ2-7; D: NA; size: once; CDR3: CATSDLRADTDYEQYF; DNA: TGTGCCACCAGTGATTTGAGGGCCGACACCGACTACGAGCAGTACTTC
V: TRBV12-3/TRBV12-4; J: TRBJ1-2; D: NA; size: NA; CDR3: CASSSVHPYGYTF; DNA: TGTGCCAGCAGTTCCGTTCACCCCTATGGCTACACCTTC
V: TRBV6-2/TRBV6-3; J: TRBJ2-4; D: NA; size: NA; CDR3: CASSYAYGIQYF; DNA: TGTGCCAGCAGTTACGCCTACGGCATTCAGTACTTC
V: TRBV20-1; J: TRBJ2-3; D: TRBD2; size: NA; CDR3: CSAIGLAGGGSTDTQYF; DNA: TGCAGTGCTATTGGACTAGCGGGGGGCGGCTCCACAGATACGCAGTATTTT
V: TRBV5-6; J: TRBJ2-7; D: TRBD1; size: few; CDR3: CASSLPGQGFYEQYF; DNA: TGTGCCAGCAGCTTACCGGGACAGGGATTCTACGAGCAGTACTTC
V: TRBV12-3/TRBV12-4; J: TRBJ2-1; D: NA; size: NA; CDR3: CASSTTLGEQFF; DNA: TGTGCCAGCAGCACTACTCTTGGTGAGCAGTTCTTC
V: TRBV3-1; J: TRBJ2-1; D: TRBD1; size: many; CDR3: CASSQDHRGRSSYNEQFF; DNA: TGTGCCAGCAGCCAGGACCACAGGGGGCGCAGCTCCTACAATGAGCAGTTCTTC